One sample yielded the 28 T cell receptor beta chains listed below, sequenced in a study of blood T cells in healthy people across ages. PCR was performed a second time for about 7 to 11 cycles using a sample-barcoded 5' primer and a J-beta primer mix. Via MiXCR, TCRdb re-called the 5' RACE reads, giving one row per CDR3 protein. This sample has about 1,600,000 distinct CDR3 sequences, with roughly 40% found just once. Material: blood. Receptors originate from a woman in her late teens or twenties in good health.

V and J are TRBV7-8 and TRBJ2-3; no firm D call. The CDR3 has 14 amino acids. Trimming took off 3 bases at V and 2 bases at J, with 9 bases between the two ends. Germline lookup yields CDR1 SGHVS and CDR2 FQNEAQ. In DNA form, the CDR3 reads TGTGCCAGCAGCTTCAACTGGTACACAGATACGCAGTATTTT. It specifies CASSFNWYTDTQYF.

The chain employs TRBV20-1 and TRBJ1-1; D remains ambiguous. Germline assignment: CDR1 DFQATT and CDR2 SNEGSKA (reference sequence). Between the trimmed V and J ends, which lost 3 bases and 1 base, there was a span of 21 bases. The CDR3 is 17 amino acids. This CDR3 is CSARSRQTTRRNTEAFF. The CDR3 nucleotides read TGCAGTGCTAGGTCCCGGCAGACTACGAGGCGGAACACTGAAGCTTTCTTT.

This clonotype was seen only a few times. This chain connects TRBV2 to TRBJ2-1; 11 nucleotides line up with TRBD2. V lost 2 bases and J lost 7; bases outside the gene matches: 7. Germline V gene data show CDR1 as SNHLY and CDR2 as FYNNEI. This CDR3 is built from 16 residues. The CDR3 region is CASSERASGGRNEQFF. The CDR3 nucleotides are TGTGCCAGCAGTGAACGGGCTAGCGGGGGGCGGAATGAGCAGTTCTTC.

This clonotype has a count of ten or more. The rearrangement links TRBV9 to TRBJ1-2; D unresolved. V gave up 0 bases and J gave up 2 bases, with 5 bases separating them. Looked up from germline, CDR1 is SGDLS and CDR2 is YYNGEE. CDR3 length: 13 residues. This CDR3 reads CASSVAGNYGYTF. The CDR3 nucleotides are TGTGCCAGCAGCGTAGCCGGAAACTATGGCTACACCTTC.

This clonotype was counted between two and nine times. CDR3 region: CSAATGEYQPQHF. The DNA of the CDR3 is TGCAGTGCGGCGACAGGGGAGTATCAGCCCCAGCATTTT. The J gene is TRBJ1-5, the V gene TRBV20-1; 8 bases match TRBD1. The CDR3 runs to 13 residues. After removal of 6 bases from V and 5 bases from J, the junction contained 6 bases not matched to a gene. Looked up from germline, CDR1 is DFQATT and CDR2 is SNEGSKA (reference sequence).

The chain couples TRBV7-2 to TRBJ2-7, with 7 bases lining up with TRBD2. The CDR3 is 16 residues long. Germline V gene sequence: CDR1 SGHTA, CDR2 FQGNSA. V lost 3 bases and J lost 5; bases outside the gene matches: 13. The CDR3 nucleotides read TGTGCCAGCAGCTTCGGGTGGGGGGGAGGTAGCAACGAGCAGTACTTC. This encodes CASSFGWGGGSNEQYF.

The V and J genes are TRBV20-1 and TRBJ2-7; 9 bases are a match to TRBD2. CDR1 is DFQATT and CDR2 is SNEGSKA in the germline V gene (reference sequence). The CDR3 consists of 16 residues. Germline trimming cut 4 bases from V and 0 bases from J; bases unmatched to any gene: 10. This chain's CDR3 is CSATPVAGASSYEQYF. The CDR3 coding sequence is TGCAGTGCTACCCCCGTAGCGGGGGCGAGCTCCTACGAGCAGTACTTC.

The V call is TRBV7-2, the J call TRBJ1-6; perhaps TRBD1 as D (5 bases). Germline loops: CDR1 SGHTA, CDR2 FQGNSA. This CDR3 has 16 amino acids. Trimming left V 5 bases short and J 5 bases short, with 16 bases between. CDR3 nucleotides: TGTGCCAGCAGCGCCCGCCAGGGTAGCGATAATTCACCCCTCCACTTT. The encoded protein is CASSARQGSDNSPLHF.

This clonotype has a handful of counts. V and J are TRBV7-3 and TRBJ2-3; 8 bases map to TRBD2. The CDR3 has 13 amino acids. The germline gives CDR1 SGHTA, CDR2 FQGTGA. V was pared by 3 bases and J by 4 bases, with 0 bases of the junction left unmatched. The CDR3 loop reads CASSFSGADTQYF. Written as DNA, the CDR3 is TGTGCCAGCAGCTTTAGCGGGGCAGATACGCAGTATTTT.

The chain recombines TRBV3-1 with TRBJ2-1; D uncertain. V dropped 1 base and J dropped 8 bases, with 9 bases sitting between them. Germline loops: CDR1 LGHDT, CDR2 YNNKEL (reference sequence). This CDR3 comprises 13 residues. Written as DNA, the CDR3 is TGTGCCAGCAGCCAAGTTTTGGGCGATGAGCAGTTCTTC. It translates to CASSQVLGDEQFF.

DNA of the CDR3: TGTGCCAGCATTCCCTCGACAGGGTTGAAGACCCAGTACTTC. Its protein is CASIPSTGLKTQYF. V is TRBV6-2 or TRBV6-3 and J is TRBJ2-5, with 7 nucleotides matching TRBD1. The germline gives CDR1 MNHEY, CDR2 SVGEGT. V shed 7 bases, J shed 6 bases, and the junction held 11 bases outside the gene matches. This CDR3 has 14 amino acids.

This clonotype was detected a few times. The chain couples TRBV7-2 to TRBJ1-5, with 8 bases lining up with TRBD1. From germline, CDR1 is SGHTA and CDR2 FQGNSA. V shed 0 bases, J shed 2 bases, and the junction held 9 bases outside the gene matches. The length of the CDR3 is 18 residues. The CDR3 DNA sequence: TGTGCCAGCAGCTTAGCCCCTTTCAGGGGGCTAGGCAATCAGCCCCAGCATTTT. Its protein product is CASSLAPFRGLGNQPQHF.

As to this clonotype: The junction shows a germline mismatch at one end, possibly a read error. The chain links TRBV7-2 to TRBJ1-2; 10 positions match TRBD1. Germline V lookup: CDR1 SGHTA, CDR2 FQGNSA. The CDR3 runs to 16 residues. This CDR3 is CASSSNDRGPNDGYTF. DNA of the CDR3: TGTGCCAGCAGCTCAAACGACAGGGGGCCTAACGATGGCTACACCTTC.

CDR3 sequence: CASPVRLAGGRLGDTQYF. CDR3 nucleotides: TGTGCCAGCCCAGTGCGGCTAGCGGGGGGCCGGTTAGGGGATACGCAGTATTTT. The chain has TRBV7-2 and TRBJ2-3, with 11 bases matching TRBD2. Germline V gene sequence: CDR1 SGHTA, CDR2 FQGNSA. With 8 bases clipped from V and 6 bases from J, the junction kept 19 bases outside the gene matches. The CDR3 is 18 residues long. Variable domain in full (rest from reference TRBV7-2 and TRBJ2-3): GAGVSQSPSNKVTEKGKDVELRCDPISGHTALYWYRQSLGQGLEFLIYFQGNSAPDKSGLPSDRFSAERTGGSVSTLTIQRTQQEDSAVYLCASPVRLAGGRLGDTQYFGPGTRLTVL.

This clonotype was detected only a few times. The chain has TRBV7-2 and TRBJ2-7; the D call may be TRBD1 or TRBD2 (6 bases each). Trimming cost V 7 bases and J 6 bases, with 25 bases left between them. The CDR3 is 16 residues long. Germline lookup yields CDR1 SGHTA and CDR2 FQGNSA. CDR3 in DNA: TGTGCCAGCATCGACTATTTAGGGGGGCAGGGCCCCGAGCAGTACTTC. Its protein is CASIDYLGGQGPEQYF.

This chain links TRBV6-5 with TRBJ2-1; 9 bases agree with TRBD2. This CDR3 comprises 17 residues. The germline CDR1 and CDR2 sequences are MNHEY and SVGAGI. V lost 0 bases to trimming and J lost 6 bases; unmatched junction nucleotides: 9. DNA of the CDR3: TGTGCCAGCAGTTACTCGAATCCGGCTAGCGGGATCAATGAGCAGTTCTTC. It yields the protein CASSYSNPASGINEQFF.

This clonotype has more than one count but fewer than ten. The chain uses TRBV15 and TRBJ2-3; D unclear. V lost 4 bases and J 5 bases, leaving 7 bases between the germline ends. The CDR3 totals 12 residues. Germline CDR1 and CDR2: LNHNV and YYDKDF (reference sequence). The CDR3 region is CATSKAQDTQYF. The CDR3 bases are TGTGCCACCAGCAAGGCACAAGATACGCAGTATTTT.

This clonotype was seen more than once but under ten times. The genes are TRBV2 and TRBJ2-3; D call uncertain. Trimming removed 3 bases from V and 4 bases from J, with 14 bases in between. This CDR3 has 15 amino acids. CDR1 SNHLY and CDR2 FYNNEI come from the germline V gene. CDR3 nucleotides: TGTGCCAGCAGTGAGTCCGGAGTTTCTGCAGATACGCAGTATTTT. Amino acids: CASSESGVSADTQYF. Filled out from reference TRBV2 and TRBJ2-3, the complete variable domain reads EPEVTQTPSHQVTQMGQEVILRCVPISNHLYFYWYRQILGQKVEFLVSFYNNEISEKSEIFDDQFSVERPDGSNFTLKIRSTKLEDSAMYFCASSESGVSADTQYFGPGTRLTVL.

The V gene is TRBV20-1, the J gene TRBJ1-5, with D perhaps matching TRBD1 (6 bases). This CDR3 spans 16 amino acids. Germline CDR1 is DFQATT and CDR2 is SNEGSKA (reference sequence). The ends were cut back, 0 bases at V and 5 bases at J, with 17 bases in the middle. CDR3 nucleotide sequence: TGCAGTGCTAGAGATCGGGGACACGGGACTTATCAGCCCCAGCATTTT. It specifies CSARDRGHGTYQPQHF.

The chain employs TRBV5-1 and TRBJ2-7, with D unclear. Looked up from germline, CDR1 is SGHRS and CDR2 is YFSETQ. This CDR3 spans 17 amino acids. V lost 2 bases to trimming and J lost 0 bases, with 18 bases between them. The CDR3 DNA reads TGCGCCAGCAGCTTTTCGGCGTTATACTCTAGCTCCTACGAGCAGTACTTC. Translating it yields CASSFSALYSSSYEQYF. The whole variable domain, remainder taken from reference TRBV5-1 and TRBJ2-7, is KAGVTQTPRYLIKTRGQQVTLSCSPISGHRSVSWYQQTPGQGLQFLFEYFSETQRNKGNFPGRFSGRQFSNSRSEMNVSTLELGDSALYLCASSFSALYSSSYEQYFGPGTRLTVT.

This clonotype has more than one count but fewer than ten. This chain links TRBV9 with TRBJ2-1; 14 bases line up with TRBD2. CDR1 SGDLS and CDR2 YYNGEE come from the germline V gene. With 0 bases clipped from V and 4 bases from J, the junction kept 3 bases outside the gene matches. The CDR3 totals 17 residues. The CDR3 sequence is CASSVVGTSGGYNEQFF. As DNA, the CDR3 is TGTGCCAGCAGCGTAGTCGGGACTAGCGGGGGTTACAATGAGCAGTTCTTC.

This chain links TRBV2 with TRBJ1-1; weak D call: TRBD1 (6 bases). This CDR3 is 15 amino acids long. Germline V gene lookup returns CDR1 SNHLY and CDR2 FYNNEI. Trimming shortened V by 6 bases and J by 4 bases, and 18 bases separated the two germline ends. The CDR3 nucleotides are TGTGCCAGCAGACTTGAGGGGGAGGGGAGCACTGAAGCTTTCTTT. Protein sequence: CASRLEGEGSTEAFF. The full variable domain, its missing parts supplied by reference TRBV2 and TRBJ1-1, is EPEVTQTPSHQVTQMGQEVILRCVPISNHLYFYWYRQILGQKVEFLVSFYNNEISEKSEIFDDQFSVERPDGSNFTLKIRSTKLEDSAMYFCASRLEGEGSTEAFFGQGTRLTVV.

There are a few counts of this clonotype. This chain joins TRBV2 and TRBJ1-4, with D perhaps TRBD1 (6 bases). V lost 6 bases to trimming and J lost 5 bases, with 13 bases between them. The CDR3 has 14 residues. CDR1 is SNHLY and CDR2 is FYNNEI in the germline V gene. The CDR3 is CASRGGRLNEKLFF. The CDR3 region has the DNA TGTGCCAGCAGGGGGGGCAGGTTAAATGAAAAACTGTTTTTT.

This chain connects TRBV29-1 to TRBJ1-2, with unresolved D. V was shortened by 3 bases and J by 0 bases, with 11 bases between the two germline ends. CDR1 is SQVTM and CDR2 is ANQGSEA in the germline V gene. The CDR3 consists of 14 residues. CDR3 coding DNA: TGCAGCGTTGACGGTGTGCCTACTAACTATGGCTACACCTTC. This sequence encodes CSVDGVPTNYGYTF.

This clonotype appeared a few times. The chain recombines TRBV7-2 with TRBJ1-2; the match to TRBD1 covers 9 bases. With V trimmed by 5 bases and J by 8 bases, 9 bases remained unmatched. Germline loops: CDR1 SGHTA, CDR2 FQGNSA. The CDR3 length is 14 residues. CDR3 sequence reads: CASSPRDRDNGYTF. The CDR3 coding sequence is TGTGCCAGCAGCCCGCGGGACAGGGACAACGGCTACACCTTC.

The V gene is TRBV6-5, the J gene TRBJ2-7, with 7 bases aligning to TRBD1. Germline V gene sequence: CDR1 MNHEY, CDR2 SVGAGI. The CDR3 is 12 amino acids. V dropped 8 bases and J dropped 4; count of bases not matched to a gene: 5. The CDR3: CASWQGVYEQYF. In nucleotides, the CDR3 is TGTGCCAGCTGGCAGGGGGTATACGAGCAGTACTTC.

The CDR3 sequence: CSAYGTFAYNEQFF. As DNA, the CDR3 is TGCAGTGCTTACGGGACCTTTGCCTACAATGAGCAGTTCTTC. The chain is built from TRBV20-1 and TRBJ2-1; perhaps D is TRBD1 or TRBD2 (5 bases each). This CDR3 comprises 14 residues. Trimming pared 5 bases from V and 2 bases from J, leaving 13 bases between. The germline V gene encodes CDR1 DFQATT and CDR2 SNEGSKA (reference sequence).

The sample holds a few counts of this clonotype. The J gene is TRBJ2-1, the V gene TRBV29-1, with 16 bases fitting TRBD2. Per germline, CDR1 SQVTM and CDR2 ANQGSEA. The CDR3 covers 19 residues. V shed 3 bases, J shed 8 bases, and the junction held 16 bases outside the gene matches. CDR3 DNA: TGCAGCGTTGAGACAGGGACTAGCGGGGGGGCCCCGAGCTTGGATGAGCAGTTCTTC. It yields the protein CSVETGTSGGAPSLDEQFF.